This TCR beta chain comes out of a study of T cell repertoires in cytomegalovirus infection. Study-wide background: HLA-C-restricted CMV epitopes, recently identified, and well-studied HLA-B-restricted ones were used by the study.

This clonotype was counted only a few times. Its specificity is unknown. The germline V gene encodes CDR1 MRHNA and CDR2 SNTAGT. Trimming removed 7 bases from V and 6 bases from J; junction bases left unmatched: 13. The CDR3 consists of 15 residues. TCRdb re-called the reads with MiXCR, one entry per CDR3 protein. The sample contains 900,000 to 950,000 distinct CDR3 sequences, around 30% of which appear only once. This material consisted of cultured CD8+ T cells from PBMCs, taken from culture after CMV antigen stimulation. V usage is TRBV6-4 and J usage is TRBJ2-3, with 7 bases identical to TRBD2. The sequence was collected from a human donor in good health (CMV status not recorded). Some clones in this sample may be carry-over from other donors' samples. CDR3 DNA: TGTGCCAGCAAACGCGGACTAGGAGTGGGCGATACGCAGTATTTT. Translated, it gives CASKRGLGVGDTQYF.